Ten or more counts support the clone carrying this TCR beta chain. The data stem from a study of T cells after yellow fever vaccination. Study-level results: A small share of clonotypes appeared in both CD4 and CD8 compartments.

MiXCR, applied by TCRdb to the 5' RACE reads, yields one record per CDR3 protein. This sample yields 15,000 or so distinct CDR3 sequences, of which approximately 4.1% are seen a single time; roughly 0.4% belongs to the top ten. CDR1 and CDR2 (germline): ENHRY, SYGVKD. The length of the CDR3 is 14 residues. V was cut by 3 bases and J by 4 bases, with 12 bases left in between. This specimen consisted of PBMCs, either bulk or a sorted T-cell subset (CD4+, CD8+, memory, or dextramer-sorted; not recorded which), obtained 15 days after the yellow fever booster vaccination. The chain combines TRBV10-3 with TRBJ1-1; D unclear. The TCR sequence derives from a man aged 30-40 years who received the YFV17D yellow fever vaccine. CDR3 in DNA: TGTGCCATCAGTGAAAGTCAATTGGGCACTGAAGCTTTCTTT. Amino acids: CAISESQLGTEAFF.